These 10 T cell receptor beta chains were sequenced from one sample in a study of control samples from healthy donors and cancer patients. Sequenced by immunoSEQ multiplex PCR; TCRdb stores in-frame clones only, minus some. Found here are around 120,000 clones, around 88% of them singletons; the top ten hold about 3.2%. The sequencing sample was made of blood. These receptors all come from a man aged 40-49 years in good health.

The chain employs TRBV7-8 and TRBJ1-1; D is ambiguous. CDR1 is SGHVS, CDR2 FQNEAQ, per germline. V was clipped by 1 base and J by 0 bases, with 15 bases between them. CDR3 size: 17 residues. CDR3 DNA sequence: TGTGCCAGCAGCTTAGGGGGAGCCCAACGAATGAACACTGAAGCTTTCTTT. Protein product: CASSLGGAQRMNTEAFF.

The rearrangement links TRBV30 to TRBJ1-4; D is perhaps TRBD1 (6 bases). Trimming removed 3 bases at V and 3 bases at J, with 14 bases between. The CDR3 consists of 15 residues. CDR1 GTSNPN and CDR2 SVGIG come from the germline V gene (reference sequence). The CDR3, as DNA: TGTGCCTGGAGAGGGGGGAGCGTAGCTAATGAAAAACTGTTTTTT. It translates to CAWRGGSVANEKLFF.

The V and J genes are TRBV28 and TRBJ2-7, with 7 positions matching TRBD1. V was clipped by 3 bases and J by 2 bases; unmatched bases: 10. There are 16 residues in the CDR3. CDR1 is MDHEN, CDR2 SYDVKM, per germline. The CDR3 nucleotides are TGTGCCAGCAGTTTTTCCCTACAGGGGAAAACCTACGAGCAGTACTTC. This codes for CASSFSLQGKTYEQYF.

The chain carries TRBV9 and TRBJ1-4; 8 nucleotides agree with TRBD1. The trim removed 0 bases at V and 8 bases at J, leaving 9 bases unmatched. This CDR3 has 16 amino acids. Germline-derived CDR1 and CDR2 are SGDLS and YYNGEE. CDR3 bases: TGTGCCAGCAGCGTAGCCCCCGGGACAGGCGGGGAAAAACTGTTTTTT. Translating gives CASSVAPGTGGEKLFF.

The chain links TRBV6-5 to TRBJ1-1, with D hard to call. V lost 0 bases, J lost 8 bases, and 13 bases lay in between. This CDR3 has 14 amino acids. From germline, CDR1 is MNHEY and CDR2 SVGAGI. In DNA, the CDR3 is TGTGCCAGCAGTTACTCGAATCTAGCGCCCGAAGCTTTCTTT. This sequence encodes CASSYSNLAPEAFF.

The rearrangement joins TRBV3-1 (or the pseudogene TRBV3-2) to TRBJ1-1; 8 positions agree with TRBD1. The CDR3 is 16 amino acids. V was clipped by 2 bases and J by 5 bases; unmatched bases: 10. The germline V gene has CDR1 LGHDT and CDR2 YNNKEL (reference sequence). CDR3 amino acids: CASSQQYRQGRTEAFF. In DNA, the CDR3 is TGTGCCAGCAGCCAACAGTATAGACAGGGGAGGACTGAAGCTTTCTTT.

This chain uses TRBV27 with TRBJ1-5, with 10 bases matching TRBD1. The V gene end was trimmed by 2 bases and the J gene end by 2 bases; junction bases not matched to a gene: 9. CDR1 is MNHEY and CDR2 is SMNVEV in the germline V gene (reference sequence). This CDR3 has 18 amino acids. Here the CDR3 reads CASSLKRSGTGGNQPQHF. The CDR3 DNA reads as TGTGCCAGCAGTTTAAAACGTTCCGGGACAGGGGGCAATCAGCCCCAGCATTTT.

The genes are TRBV11-3 and TRBJ2-1, with D possibly being TRBD2 (5 bases). Trimming pared 1 base from V and 3 bases from J, leaving 7 bases between. CDR1 and CDR2 from the germline V gene are SGHNT and YENEEA. The CDR3 contains 14 residues. CDR3 bases: TGTGCCAGCAGCTTAGCGGGGATCTACAATGAGCAGTTCTTC. It yields the protein CASSLAGIYNEQFF. The complete variable domain, with remaining parts taken from reference TRBV11-3 and TRBJ2-1, reads EAGVVQSPRYKIIEKKQPVAFWCNPISGHNTLYWYLQNLGQGPELLIRYENEEAVDDSQLPKDRFSAERLKGVDSTLKIQPAELGDSAVYLCASSLAGIYNEQFFGPGTRLTVL.

The V gene is TRBV5-1, the J gene TRBJ2-5; TRBD1 matches at 9 bases. Per the germline V gene, CDR1 is SGHRS and CDR2 is YFSETQ. The CDR3 is made up of 15 amino acids. The ends lost 2 bases at V and 3 bases at J; junction bases unmatched: 5. The CDR3 region has the DNA TGCGCCAGCAGCTTCGGGACAGGGACAAAAGAGACCCAGTACTTC. As protein: CASSFGTGTKETQYF.

As concerns this clone: At the DNA level, this CDR3 is encoded by other sequences in the same sample as well. The V gene is TRBV14, the J gene TRBJ1-4, with D perhaps TRBD1 (5 bases). Germline V gives CDR1 SGHDN, CDR2 FVKESK. The CDR3 consists of 15 residues. Trimming removed 4 bases from V and 2 bases from J, with 11 bases in between. The DNA for the CDR3 is TGTGCCAGCAGCCGAGGGACGGGGACTAATGAAAAACTGTTTTTT. Translation gives CASSRGTGTNEKLFF.